A single sample gave rise to the 18 T cell receptor beta chains below, sequenced in a study of blood T cell repertoires in COVID-19. Sequencing was performed with immunoSEQ multiplex PCR; in TCRdb, only in-frame clones are kept and a portion is missing. The table includes 150,000 to 250,000 clones, almost 85% detected once. The sample comprised peripheral blood. The source is a human donor with acute or convalescent COVID-19. The donor label of this sample is uncertain.

The V gene is TRBV6-1, the J gene TRBJ1-2, with TRBD1 matching over 7 bases. The V gene's germline CDR1 is MNHNS and CDR2 SASEGT. The J segment lost 8 bases and the V segment lost 3 bases, leaving 9 bases of the junction unmatched. The CDR3 consists of 14 residues. DNA of the CDR3: TGTGCCAGCAGTGACGGGACAGACGTAGGGGGCTACACCTTC. Encoded protein: CASSDGTDVGGYTF.

The chain employs TRBV4-1 and TRBJ2-3, with 9 bases that match TRBD2. J was trimmed by 4 bases and V by 7 bases; bases with no gene match: 9. The germline V gene has CDR1 MGHRA and CDR2 YSYEKL. This CDR3 contains 15 residues. The CDR3 region is CASTRGSSGADTQYF. CDR3 nucleotide sequence: TGCGCCAGCACCAGAGGCTCTAGCGGGGCAGATACGCAGTATTTT.

The gene calls are TRBV5-1 and TRBJ1-2; the match to TRBD1 covers 8 bases. The V gene end was trimmed by 3 bases and the J gene end by 6 bases; junction bases not matched to a gene: 19. The CDR3 has 18 residues. Germline V CDR1 and CDR2: SGHRS, YFSETQ. The chain's CDR3 is CASSSRTGTGPLVHGYTF. The CDR3 DNA reads TGCGCCAGCAGCTCCCGGACCGGGACAGGCCCTCTTGTCCATGGCTACACCTTC.

The chain has TRBV9 and TRBJ1-4, with 8 nucleotides matching TRBD1. Germline V lookup: CDR1 SGDLS, CDR2 YYNGEE. V was clipped by 2 bases and J by 7 bases; unmatched bases: 7. There are 15 residues in the CDR3. This CDR3 is CASSVEQGGREKLFF. The CDR3 DNA sequence: TGTGCCAGCAGCGTCGAACAGGGGGGACGTGAAAAACTGTTTTTT.

V gene TRBV2 combines with J gene TRBJ2-7; D remains ambiguous. Trimming left V 7 bases short and J 3 bases short, with 7 bases between. This CDR3 is built from 11 residues. CDR1 SNHLY and CDR2 FYNNEI come from the germline V gene. CDR3 in amino acids: CASTGSYEQYF. DNA for the CDR3: TGTGCCAGCACTGGCAGCTACGAGCAGTACTTC.

Written as DNA, the CDR3 is TGTGCCAGCAGTTTACGCCCCACGCCAGACTATAATTCACCCCTCCACTTT. It encodes CASSLRPTPDYNSPLHF. The rearrangement links TRBV27 to TRBJ1-6; no clear D. Trimming cost V 2 bases and J 3 bases, with 14 bases left between them. Germline assignment: CDR1 MNHEY and CDR2 SMNVEV (reference sequence). The CDR3 is made up of 17 amino acids.

This clone appeared a few times. The chain carries TRBV30 and TRBJ2-1, with 16 bases aligning to TRBD2. The CDR3 runs 15 residues. V lost 5 bases, J lost 12 bases, and 10 bases stayed unmatched. Germline V gene lookup returns CDR1 GTSNPN and CDR2 SVGIG (reference sequence). CDR3 coding DNA: TGTGCCTGGGAGCGTAAGGGACTAGCGGGAGGGCGGCAGTTCTTC. This sequence encodes CAWERKGLAGGRQFF.

This clone has only a few counts. The chain has TRBV19 and TRBJ2-1, with 7 bases fitting TRBD1. After removal of 1 base from V and 6 bases from J, the junction contained 6 bases not matched to a gene. The germline gives CDR1 LNHDA, CDR2 SQIVND (reference sequence). The CDR3 is 15 residues long. CDR3 protein: CASSIGQGGTNEQFF. The DNA of the CDR3 is TGTGCCAGTAGTATAGGACAGGGTGGGACCAATGAGCAGTTCTTC.

This clone turned up a few times. The chain employs TRBV6-5 and TRBJ2-1; 7 bases are shared with TRBD2. The CDR3 sequence is 16 residues long. V shed 2 bases and J 7 bases; nucleotides not matched to a gene: 11. Germline loops: CDR1 MNHEY, CDR2 SVGAGI. The CDR3 reads CASSYPRTSGGNEQFF. The CDR3 DNA is TGTGCCAGCAGTTACCCCCGGACTAGTGGTGGAAATGAGCAGTTCTTC.

V is TRBV2 and J is TRBJ1-1; 10 bases are a match to TRBD1. Germline CDR1 SNHLY, CDR2 FYNNEI. This CDR3 region has 14 residues. V shed 6 bases, J shed 6 bases, and the junction held 7 bases outside the gene matches. The CDR3 is CASSVTGGKAEAFF. The CDR3 DNA follows: TGTGCCAGCAGCGTGACAGGGGGCAAAGCTGAAGCTTTCTTT.

The CDR3 loop is CATQEWRASYNEQFF. Written as DNA, the CDR3 is TGTGCCACCCAAGAGTGGAGGGCCTCCTACAATGAGCAGTTCTTC. The chain recombines TRBV28 with TRBJ2-1; TRBD2 might be the D (6 bases). This CDR3 has 15 residues. The V gene lost 10 bases and the J gene lost 0 bases, with 16 bases spanning the gap. From germline, CDR1 is MDHEN and CDR2 SYDVKM.

A single count supports this clone. The CDR3 reads CASSLGTGSNQPQHF. The CDR3 DNA reads as TGTGCCAGCAGCTTGGGAACGGGTAGCAATCAGCCCCAGCATTTT. This sequence joins TRBV5-6 and TRBJ1-5; D unclear. CDR3 size: 15 residues. V lost 0 bases to trimming and J lost 0 bases, with 7 bases between them. Germline V gene lookup returns CDR1 SGHDT and CDR2 YYEEEE.

This chain uses TRBV2 with TRBJ2-1; 7 positions agree with TRBD1. The germline V gene encodes CDR1 SNHLY and CDR2 FYNNEI. J was trimmed by 6 bases and V by 5 bases; bases with no gene match: 7. CDR3 size: 14 residues. The DNA for the CDR3 is TGTGCCAGCAGTAGCGACAGGGCCCTCAATGAGCAGTTCTTC. Its translation is CASSSDRALNEQFF.

This chain uses TRBV7-9 with TRBJ2-1, with D perhaps matching TRBD2 (5 bases). Trimming cost V 5 bases and J 12 bases, with 11 bases left between them. Germline CDR1 SEHNR, CDR2 FQNEAQ (reference sequence). The CDR3 runs to 11 residues. CDR3 DNA sequence: TGTGCCAGCAGCCCGTTTGAGGGGCAGTTCTTC. It is translated as CASSPFEGQFF.

The J gene is TRBJ2-7, the V gene TRBV4-2, with 8 bases lining up with TRBD2. J was trimmed by 1 base and V by 1 base; bases with no gene match: 6. This CDR3 is 16 amino acids long. The germline gives CDR1 LGHNA, CDR2 YNFKEQ. DNA of the CDR3: TGTGCCAGCAGCCAAGTTTCCAGCGGGAGTTCCTACGAGCAGTACTTC. Encoded protein: CASSQVSSGSSYEQYF.

The J gene is TRBJ1-4, the V gene TRBV6-2 or TRBV6-3; 8 bases are a match to TRBD1. CDR1 and CDR2 (germline): MNHEY, SVGEGT. Trimming at V came to 5 bases and at J to 7 bases, leaving 9 bases not matched to a gene. This CDR3 is built from 15 residues. The CDR3: CASSTLDREGEKLFF. CDR3 DNA: TGTGCCAGCAGTACCCTGGACAGGGAAGGTGAAAAACTGTTTTTT.

The rearrangement joins TRBV6-1 to TRBJ1-6, with TRBD1 matching 8 bases. V was pared by 4 bases and J by 0 bases, with 11 bases of the junction left unmatched. Germline lookup yields CDR1 MNHNS and CDR2 SASEGT. The CDR3 spans 19 residues. The CDR3 bases are TGTGCCAGCAGTGCTGGACAGGGACGTCGGAGCTCCTATAATTCACCCCTCCACTTT. It specifies CASSAGQGRRSSYNSPLHF.

V is TRBV27 and J is TRBJ2-5; maybe TRBD2 (7 bases). Germline assignment: CDR1 MNHEY and CDR2 SMNVEV (reference sequence). Trimming took 2 bases from V and 4 from J, leaving 11 bases between them. There are 14 residues in the CDR3. The CDR3 DNA reads TGTGCCAGCAGTTTAAGGGGAGGGGGAGAGACCCAGTACTTC. This gives the protein CASSLRGGGETQYF.